This T cell receptor beta chain came from a study of regulatory T cells in long-lasting Graves disease. Study-level background: Persistence in Graves' disease required over 5 years of antithyroid drugs plus positive TSH receptor antibodies.

On this clonotype itself: Its antigen is unknown.

Relying on iRepertoire HTBI primers and Arm-PCR of CDR3 regions, the team built TCR beta libraries. TCRdb re-called the multiplex PCR reads through MiXCR, storing one row per CDR3 protein. The profile shows 350,000 to 500,000 distinct CDR3 sequences, over 20% of them singletons. Regarding time point: persistent/refractory GD, antithyroid drugs over 5 years with positive TRAb. Extracted PBMC RNA gave rise to the TCR library. Roughly 9.3 milliliters of peripheral blood were taken and placed in EDTA tubes. Study-level points and caveats: The study found lower TCR diversity in persistent Graves' patients than in newly diagnosed ones.

The clonotype originates from a female donor with Graves disease. Sequencing was performed on peripheral blood mononuclear cells (PBMCs), taken when the disease was refractory, from a patient treated with antithyroid drugs.

The CDR3: CASSAQVYAFF. In DNA, the CDR3 is TGTGCCAGTAGTGCCCAGGTTTACGCTTTCTTT. V usage is TRBV19 and J usage is TRBJ1-1; D remains unclear. The V end lost 5 bases, the J end lost 11 bases, and 12 bases lay between the germline ends. Germline V gene lookup returns CDR1 LNHDA and CDR2 SQIVND (reference sequence). This CDR3 has 11 residues.